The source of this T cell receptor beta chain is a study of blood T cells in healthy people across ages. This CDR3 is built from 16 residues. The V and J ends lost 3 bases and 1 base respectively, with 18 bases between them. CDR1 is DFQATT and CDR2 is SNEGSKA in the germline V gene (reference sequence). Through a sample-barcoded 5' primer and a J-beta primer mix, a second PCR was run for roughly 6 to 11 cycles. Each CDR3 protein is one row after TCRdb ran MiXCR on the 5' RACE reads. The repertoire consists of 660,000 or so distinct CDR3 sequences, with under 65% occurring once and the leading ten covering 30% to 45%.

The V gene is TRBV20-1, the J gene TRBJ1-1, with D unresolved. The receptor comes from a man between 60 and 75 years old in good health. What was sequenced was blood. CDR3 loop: CSASPTSSWGNTEAFF. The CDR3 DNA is TGCAGTGCTAGCCCTACAAGTTCCTGGGGGAACACTGAAGCTTTCTTT.